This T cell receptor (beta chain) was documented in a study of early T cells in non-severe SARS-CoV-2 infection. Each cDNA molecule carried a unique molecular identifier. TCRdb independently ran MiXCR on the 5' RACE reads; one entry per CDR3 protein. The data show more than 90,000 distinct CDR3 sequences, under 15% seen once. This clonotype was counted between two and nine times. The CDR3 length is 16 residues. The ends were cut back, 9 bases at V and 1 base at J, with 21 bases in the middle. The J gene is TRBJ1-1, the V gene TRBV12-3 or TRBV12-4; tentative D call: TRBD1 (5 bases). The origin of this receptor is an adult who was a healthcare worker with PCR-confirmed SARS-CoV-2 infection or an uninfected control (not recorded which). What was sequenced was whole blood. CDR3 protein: CASQALPPGGNTEAFF. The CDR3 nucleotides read TGTGCCAGTCAAGCCCTCCCACCCGGGGGGAACACTGAAGCTTTCTTT.